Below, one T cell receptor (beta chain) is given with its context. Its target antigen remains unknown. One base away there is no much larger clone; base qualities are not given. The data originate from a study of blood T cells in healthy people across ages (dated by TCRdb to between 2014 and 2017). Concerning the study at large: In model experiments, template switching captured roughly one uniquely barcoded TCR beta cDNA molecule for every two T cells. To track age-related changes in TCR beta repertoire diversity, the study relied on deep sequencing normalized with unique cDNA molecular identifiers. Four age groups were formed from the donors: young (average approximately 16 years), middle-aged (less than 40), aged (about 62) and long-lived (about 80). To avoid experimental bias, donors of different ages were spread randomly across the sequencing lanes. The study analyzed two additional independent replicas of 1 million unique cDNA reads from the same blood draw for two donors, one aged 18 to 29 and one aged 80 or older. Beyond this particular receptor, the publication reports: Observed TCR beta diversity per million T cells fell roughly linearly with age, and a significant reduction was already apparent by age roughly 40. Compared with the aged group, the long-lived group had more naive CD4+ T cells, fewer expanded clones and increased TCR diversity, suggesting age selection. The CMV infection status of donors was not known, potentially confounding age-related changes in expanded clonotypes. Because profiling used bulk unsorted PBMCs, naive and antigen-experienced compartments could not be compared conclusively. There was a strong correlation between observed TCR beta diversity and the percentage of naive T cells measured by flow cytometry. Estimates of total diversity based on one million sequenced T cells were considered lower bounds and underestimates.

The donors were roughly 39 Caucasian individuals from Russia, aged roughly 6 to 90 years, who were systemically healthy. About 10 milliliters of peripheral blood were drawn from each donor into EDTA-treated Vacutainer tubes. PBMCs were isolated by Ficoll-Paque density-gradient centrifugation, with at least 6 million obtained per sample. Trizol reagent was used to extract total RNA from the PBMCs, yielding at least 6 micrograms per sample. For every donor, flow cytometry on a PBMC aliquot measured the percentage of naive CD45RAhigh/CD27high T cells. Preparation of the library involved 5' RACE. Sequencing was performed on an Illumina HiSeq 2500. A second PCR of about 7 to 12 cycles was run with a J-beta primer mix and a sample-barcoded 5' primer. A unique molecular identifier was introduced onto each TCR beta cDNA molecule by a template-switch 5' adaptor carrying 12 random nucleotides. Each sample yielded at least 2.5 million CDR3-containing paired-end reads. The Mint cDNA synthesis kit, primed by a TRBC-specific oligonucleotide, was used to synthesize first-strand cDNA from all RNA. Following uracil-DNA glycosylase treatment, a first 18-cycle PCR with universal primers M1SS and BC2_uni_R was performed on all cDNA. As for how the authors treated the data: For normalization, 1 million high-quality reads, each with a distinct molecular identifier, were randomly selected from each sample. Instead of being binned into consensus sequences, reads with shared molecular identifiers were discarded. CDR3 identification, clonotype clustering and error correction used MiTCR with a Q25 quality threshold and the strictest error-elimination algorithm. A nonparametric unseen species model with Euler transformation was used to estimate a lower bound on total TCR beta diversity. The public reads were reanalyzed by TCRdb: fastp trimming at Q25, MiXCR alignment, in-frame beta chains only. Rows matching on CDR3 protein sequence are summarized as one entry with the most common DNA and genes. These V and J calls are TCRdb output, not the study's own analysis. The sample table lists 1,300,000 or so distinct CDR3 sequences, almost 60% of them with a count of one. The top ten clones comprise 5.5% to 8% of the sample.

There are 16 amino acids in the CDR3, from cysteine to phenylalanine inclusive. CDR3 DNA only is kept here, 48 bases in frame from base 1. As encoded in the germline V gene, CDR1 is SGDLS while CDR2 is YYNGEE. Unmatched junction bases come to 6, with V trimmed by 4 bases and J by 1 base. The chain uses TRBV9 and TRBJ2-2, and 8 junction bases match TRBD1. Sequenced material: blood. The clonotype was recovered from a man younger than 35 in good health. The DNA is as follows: TGTGCCAGCAGCCCTAACAGGGGGGAGAACACCGGGGAGCTGTTTTTT. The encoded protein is CASSPNRGENTGELFF.